The clone carrying this T cell receptor (beta chain) was seen ten or more times. Antigen specificity is unknown. This sample is part of a study of T cells in Graves' hyperthyroidism and ophthalmopathy. Germline-derived CDR1 and CDR2 are LGHDT and YNNKEL (reference sequence). CDR3 length: 14 amino acids. V lost 6 bases to trimming and J lost 1 base, with 12 bases between them. Thyroid ultrasound, orbital computed tomography, clinical symptoms, and serum thyroxine and TRAb underpinned diagnoses. It was 8 to 10 ml of fresh peripheral blood that supplied the PBMCs. TCR beta CDR3 regions were amplified from RNA transcripts. HTBI primers were the set used in a first-round RT-PCR of the TCR CDR3. MiXCR, applied by TCRdb to the multiplex PCR reads, yields one record per CDR3 protein. The sample gives approximately 300,000 distinct CDR3 sequences, less than 20% of which show up once; just under 40% is in the top ten.

Whole-study findings and limits: Most expanded thyroid clonotypes above 0.001 recurred in blood. Ophthalmopathy was separated from stable hyperthyroidism by a 13 V-J model.

The receptor was isolated from a man aged 50 to 59 with Graves' ophthalmopathy. Sequenced material: blood. The chain joins TRBV3-1 to TRBJ1-1; D not certain. The DNA for the CDR3 is TGTGCCAGCAGGCAGCGGCGGGAGAACACTGAAGCTTTCTTT. Residues: CASRQRRENTEAFF.